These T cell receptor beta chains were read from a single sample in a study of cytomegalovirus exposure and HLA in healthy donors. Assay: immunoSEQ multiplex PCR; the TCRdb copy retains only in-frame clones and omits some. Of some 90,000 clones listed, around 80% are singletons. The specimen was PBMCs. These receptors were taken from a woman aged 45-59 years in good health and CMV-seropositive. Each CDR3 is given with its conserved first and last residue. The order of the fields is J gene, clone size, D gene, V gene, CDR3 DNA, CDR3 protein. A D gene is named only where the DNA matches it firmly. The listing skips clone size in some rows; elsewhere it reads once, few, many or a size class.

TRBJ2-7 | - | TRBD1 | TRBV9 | TGTGCCAGCAGCGTAGACAGGGGGCCCCTATTTTTC | CASSVDRGPLFF
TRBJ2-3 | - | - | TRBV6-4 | TGTGCCAGCAGTGACTCGCTAGAGGATACGCAGTATTTT | CASSDSLEDTQYF
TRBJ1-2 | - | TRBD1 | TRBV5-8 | TGTGCCAGCAGCCTCCCGGGACAGGGTCGTAGAGGCTACACCTTC | CASSLPGQGRRGYTF
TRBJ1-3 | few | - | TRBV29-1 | TGCAGCACCTCTACGGGAGTTGGAAACACCATATATTTT | CSTSTGVGNTIYF
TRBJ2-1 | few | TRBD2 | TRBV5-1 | TGCGCCAGCGGACGCCCCCCGGGACTAGCGGACAATGAGCAGTTCTTC | CASGRPPGLADNEQFF
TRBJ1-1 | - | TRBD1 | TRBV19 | TGTGCCAGTAGTATATTGGGGACAGTTAACACTGAAGCTTTCTTT | CASSILGTVNTEAFF
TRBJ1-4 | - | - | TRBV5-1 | TGCGCCAGCAGCTTTAACAGAAATGAAAAACTGTTTTTT | CASSFNRNEKLFF
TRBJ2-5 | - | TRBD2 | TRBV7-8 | TGTGCCAGCAGCTTGCGACTAGCGGGGGGCGGAGAGACCCAGTACTTC | CASSLRLAGGGETQYF
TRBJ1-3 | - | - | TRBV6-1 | TGTGCCAGCAGGCCAAGGGGGATTGGAAACACCATATATTTT | CASRPRGIGNTIYF
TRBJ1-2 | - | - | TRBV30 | TGTGCCTGGAGTCTTGATCCGGCTAACTATGGCTACACCTTC | CAWSLDPANYGYTF
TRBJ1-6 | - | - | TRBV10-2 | TGCGCCAGCAGATTAGACAGGACGTATAATTCACCCCTCCACTTT | CASRLDRTYNSPLHF
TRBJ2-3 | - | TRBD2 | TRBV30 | TGTGCCTGGAGGTTAGCGGGGGCCTTCACAGATACGCAGTATTTT | CAWRLAGAFTDTQYF
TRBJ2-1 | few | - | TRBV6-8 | TGTGCCAGCAGTTACTCTGCCGGGTCAAACGGTGAGCAGTTCTTC | CASSYSAGSNGEQFF
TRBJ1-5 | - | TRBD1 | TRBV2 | TGTGCCAGCAGACACCGGGACAGGGGTTCGCAGCCCCAGCATTTT | CASRHRDRGSQPQHF
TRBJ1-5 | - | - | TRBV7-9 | TGTGCCAGCAGCGAGGCAGCGGGACAGCCCCAGCATTTT | CASSEAAGQPQHF
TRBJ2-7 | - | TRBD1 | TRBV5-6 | TGTGCCAGCAGCTCCTCACAGGGGGCGCCCTACGAGCAGTACTTC | CASSSSQGAPYEQYF
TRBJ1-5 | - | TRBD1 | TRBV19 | TGTGCCACCGCCGGGACAGGGGGCAATCAGCCCCAGCATTTT | CATAGTGGNQPQHF
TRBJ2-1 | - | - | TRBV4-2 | TGTGCCAGCAGCCAAGATCCCGACAATGAGCAGTTCTTC | CASSQDPDNEQFF
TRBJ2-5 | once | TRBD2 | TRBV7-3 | TGTGCCAGCAGCCTCTCGGGGGGGACCAGAGAGACCCAGTACTTC | CASSLSGGTRETQYF
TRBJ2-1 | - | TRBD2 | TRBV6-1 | TGTGCCAGCAGAGGACTAGCGGGGGGCTCGCAGTTCTTC | CASRGLAGGSQFF
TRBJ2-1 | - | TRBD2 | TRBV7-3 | TGTGCCAGCAGCGATCGACTAGCGGGAGGCTACAATGAGCAGTTCTTC | CASSDRLAGGYNEQFF
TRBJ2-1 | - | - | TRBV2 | TGTGCCAGCAGTGAACGCAATGAGCAGTTCTTC | CASSERNEQFF
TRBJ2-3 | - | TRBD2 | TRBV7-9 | TGTGCCAGCAGCTCGAGGATAGCTAGCGGACTTAGCACAGATACGCAGTATTTT | CASSSRIASGLSTDTQYF
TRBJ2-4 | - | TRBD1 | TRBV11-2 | TGTGCCAGCAGCCGCTCCGGGACAGGGGGTCGCATAGCCAAAAACATTCAGTACTTC | CASSRSGTGGRIAKNIQYF
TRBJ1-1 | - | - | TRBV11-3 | TGTGCCAGCAGCTTAGGACAGACGAACACTGAAGCTTTCTTT | CASSLGQTNTEAFF
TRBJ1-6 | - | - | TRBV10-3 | TGTGCCTCAGCGGGTAGTTTGAATTCACCCCTCCACTTT | CASAGSLNSPLHF
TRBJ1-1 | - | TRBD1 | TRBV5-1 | TGCGCCAGCAGCTTTGGGGGACAGGAAGCTTTCTTT | CASSFGGQEAFF
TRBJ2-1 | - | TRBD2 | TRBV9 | TGTGCCAGCAGCGATCTAGCGGGGGTTCGCGAGCAGTTCTTC | CASSDLAGVREQFF
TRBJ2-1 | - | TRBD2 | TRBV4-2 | TGTGCCAGCAGCCAAGATAGGGGCGGGGGGGGCGCCCATGAGCAGTTCTTC | CASSQDRGGGGAHEQFF
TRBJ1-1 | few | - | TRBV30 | TGTGCCTGGAGTCAGACAGCGAACACTGAAGCTTTCTTT | CAWSQTANTEAFF